This T cell receptor (beta chain) was sequenced during a study of post-analysis software for immune sequencing data. As for the study in general: Included among the disease courses, which were recorded for the cohort, were relapsing-remitting, secondary progressive and progressive-relapsing multiple sclerosis. Study findings and constraints: Under F measure analysis, samples from one preparation batch co-clustered strongly. Patients had higher frequencies than controls of about five TRBV segments, including TRBV5-6, TRBV5-1 and TRBV20-1.

Germline V gene sequence: CDR1 SGHTA, CDR2 FQGNSA. J was trimmed by 9 bases and V by 2 bases; bases with no gene match: 21. CDR3 size: 19 residues. TCR beta libraries were prepared from cDNA with unique molecular identifiers. TCRdb re-called the PCR reads with MiXCR, one entry per CDR3 protein. Among about 400,000 distinct CDR3 sequences listed, less than 40% were seen once. This clonotype was picked up many times. The antigen remains unidentified. This clonotype was sampled from a girl aged 5 to 17 with multiple sclerosis. The sequencing sample was made of blood. This chain uses TRBV7-2 with TRBJ2-3, with TRBD2 identical over 9 bases. CDR3 protein: CASSLLARGGPNEYDTQYF. CDR3 coding DNA: TGTGCCAGCAGCTTATTGGCGCGGGGGGGCCCGAACGAATACGACACGCAGTATTTT. The full variable domain, with the rest looked up from reference TRBV7-2 and TRBJ2-3, is GAGVSQSPSNKVTEKGKDVELRCDPISGHTALYWYRQSLGQGLEFLIYFQGNSAPDKSGLPSDRFSAERTGGSVSTLTIQRTQQEDSAVYLCASSLLARGGPNEYDTQYFGPGTRLTVL.